Below, one T cell receptor (beta chain) is given with its context. This entry belongs to a study of cytomegalovirus exposure and HLA in healthy donors. The CDR3 is 14 residues long. J gave up 15 bases and V 1 base, and 8 bases lay outside the gene matches. Germline V lookup: CDR1 MDHEN, CDR2 SYDVKM. PCR used 60 Vbeta primers and 13 Jbeta primers. Method: immunoSEQ multiplex PCR; TCRdb's copy keeps in-frame clones and lacks some. The repertoire holds roughly 110,000 clones, about four fifths seen once, with 2.5% to 3.5% in the top ten. The receptor was derived from a young woman in good health and CMV-seropositive. V gene TRBV28 combines with J gene TRBJ2-1, with 11 bases identical to TRBD2. Source material: PBMCs. The CDR3 protein is CASSLLGRLAGGFF. The CDR3 nucleotides are TGTGCCAGCAGTTTATTGGGGAGGCTAGCGGGGGGGTTCTTC.